The rows below give T cell receptor beta chains drawn from one sample of a study of T-cell memory formation after mild COVID-19. Using its own MiXCR run on the 5' RACE reads, TCRdb lists one record per CDR3 protein. This table holds around 410,000 distinct CDR3 sequences, roughly a quarter found once. The sample comprised PBMCs or a T cell subset sorted from them (not recorded which). All receptors derive from an adult woman who had mild COVID-19 (a few samples of this study predate the infection). Cell type and time point are not known. The CDR3 runs from the conserved cysteine through the conserved F or W. The D gene is left open where the match is weak. Clone size is shown for a subset of rows, as once, few, many or a class of expanded clone.

abundance: NA
d_gene: TRBD1
v_gene: TRBV29-1
j_gene: TRBJ2-3
CDR3nt: TGCAGCGTTGGGGGACAGGGAAGGTTCCCAGATACGCAGTATTTT
CDR3aa: CSVGGQGRFPDTQYF

abundance: few
d_gene: NA
v_gene: TRBV11-2
j_gene: TRBJ2-5
CDR3nt: TGTGCCAGCAGCTTAGGTCTGGTCTGGGAGACCCAGTACTTC
CDR3aa: CASSLGLVWETQYF

abundance: few
d_gene: TRBD2
v_gene: TRBV5-1
j_gene: TRBJ2-7
CDR3nt: TGCGCCAGCAGCTTGGGCTCGGGGGGGCCCGACGAGCAGTACTTC
CDR3aa: CASSLGSGGPDEQYF

abundance: few
d_gene: NA
v_gene: TRBV6-6
j_gene: TRBJ2-3
CDR3nt: TGTGCCAGCAGCAGGGCATCTACGCAGTATTTT
CDR3aa: CASSRASTQYF

abundance: few
d_gene: NA
v_gene: TRBV12-3/TRBV12-4
j_gene: TRBJ1-1
CDR3nt: TGTGCCAGCAGTTTAGGATTACACAGGGTAGGCACTGAAGCTTTCTTT
CDR3aa: CASSLGLHRVGTEAFF

abundance: few
d_gene: TRBD1
v_gene: TRBV10-3
j_gene: TRBJ2-5
CDR3nt: TGTGCCATCAGTCAGGGGACAGGGGAGACCCAGTACTTC
CDR3aa: CAISQGTGETQYF

abundance: NA
d_gene: NA
v_gene: TRBV18
j_gene: TRBJ2-5
CDR3nt: TGTGCCAGCTCACCACCGCTGGGACAACAGCAAGAGACCCAGTACTTC
CDR3aa: CASSPPLGQQQETQYF

abundance: NA
d_gene: NA
v_gene: TRBV12-3/TRBV12-4
j_gene: TRBJ1-2
CDR3nt: TGTGCCAGCAGTTCAAGCGAGTATTATGGCTACACCTTC
CDR3aa: CASSSSEYYGYTF

abundance: NA
d_gene: NA
v_gene: TRBV7-3
j_gene: TRBJ1-2
CDR3nt: TGTGCCAGCAGCTTAGTCCCGGGCAAAGCTTATGGCTACACCTTC
CDR3aa: CASSLVPGKAYGYTF

abundance: few
d_gene: NA
v_gene: TRBV7-9
j_gene: TRBJ1-4
CDR3nt: TGTGCCAGCAGCCCTCCGAGCAGGGGAGGTGAAAAACTGTTTTTT
CDR3aa: CASSPPSRGGEKLFF

abundance: few
d_gene: NA
v_gene: TRBV28
j_gene: TRBJ2-5
CDR3nt: TGTGCCAGCAACCTCGTGGGCACAGCTCAAGAGACCCAGTACTTC
CDR3aa: CASNLVGTAQETQYF

abundance: few
d_gene: NA
v_gene: TRBV7-6
j_gene: TRBJ1-1
CDR3nt: TGTGCCAGCAGCTTAGCGCAGGAGCTGGGGACTGAAGCTTTCTTT
CDR3aa: CASSLAQELGTEAFF

abundance: many
d_gene: TRBD2
v_gene: TRBV18
j_gene: TRBJ2-2
CDR3nt: TGTGCCAGCTCACCACTCAGCGGGGATGACACCGGGGAGCTGTTTTTT
CDR3aa: CASSPLSGDDTGELFF

abundance: NA
d_gene: NA
v_gene: TRBV5-1
j_gene: TRBJ1-1
CDR3nt: TGCGCCAGCAGCGCGGGGCAGGGGATCCCTGAAGCTTTCTTT
CDR3aa: CASSAGQGIPEAFF

abundance: NA
d_gene: NA
v_gene: TRBV7-3
j_gene: TRBJ1-1
CDR3nt: TGTGCCAGCAGCCCCTGGGCTGGGCTTGAAGCTTTCTTT
CDR3aa: CASSPWAGLEAFF

abundance: NA
d_gene: NA
v_gene: TRBV3-1
j_gene: TRBJ2-5
CDR3nt: TGTGCCAGCAGCCAAGGAGGGGGGCGAGAGACCCAGTACTTC
CDR3aa: CASSQGGGRETQYF

abundance: few
d_gene: NA
v_gene: TRBV5-4
j_gene: TRBJ2-7
CDR3nt: TGTGCCAGCAGCTTGGATGGGTCAGGGTTCTACGAGCAGTACTTC
CDR3aa: CASSLDGSGFYEQYF

abundance: few
d_gene: NA
v_gene: TRBV9
j_gene: TRBJ2-3
CDR3nt: TGTGCCAGCAGCCTGGTCAGCACGTACGAGCAGTATTTT
CDR3aa: CASSLVSTYEQYF

abundance: few
d_gene: TRBD1
v_gene: TRBV6-6
j_gene: TRBJ2-7
CDR3nt: TGTGCCAGCAGCATCGGGACAGGGGTTCGGTACGAGCAGTACTTC
CDR3aa: CASSIGTGVRYEQYF

abundance: few
d_gene: NA
v_gene: TRBV4-2
j_gene: TRBJ1-1
CDR3nt: TGTGCCAGCAGCCAAGAGTCAGGGGTATTCGGTCGCACTGAAGCTTTCTTT
CDR3aa: CASSQESGVFGRTEAFF

abundance: NA
d_gene: TRBD2
v_gene: TRBV5-8
j_gene: TRBJ2-7
CDR3nt: TGTGCCAGCAGCCCTCCCGGGACTAGGAGTTCCTACGAGCAGTACTTC
CDR3aa: CASSPPGTRSSYEQYF

abundance: few
d_gene: NA
v_gene: TRBV30
j_gene: TRBJ2-3
CDR3nt: TGTGCCTGGGGACTGGGCACAGATACGCAGTATTTT
CDR3aa: CAWGLGTDTQYF

abundance: few
d_gene: NA
v_gene: TRBV20-1
j_gene: TRBJ1-5
CDR3nt: TGCAGTGCTAGAGAGGGCGGGGGGAGCAATCAGCCCCAGCATTTT
CDR3aa: CSAREGGGSNQPQHF

abundance: few
d_gene: NA
v_gene: TRBV19
j_gene: TRBJ2-7
CDR3nt: TGTGCCAGTAGTATAGACAGGACCTACGAGCAGTACTTC
CDR3aa: CASSIDRTYEQYF

abundance: few
d_gene: NA
v_gene: TRBV3-1
j_gene: TRBJ1-1
CDR3nt: TGTGCCAGCAGCCAGGCCCCAGGGAGGGTAGCTGAAGCTTTCTTT
CDR3aa: CASSQAPGRVAEAFF

abundance: NA
d_gene: NA
v_gene: TRBV5-6
j_gene: TRBJ2-1
CDR3nt: TGTGCCAGCAGCGCACGACTCGGCGGGTCGGCAAATGAGCAGTTCTTC
CDR3aa: CASSARLGGSANEQFF

abundance: few
d_gene: NA
v_gene: TRBV12-3/TRBV12-4
j_gene: TRBJ2-2
CDR3nt: TGTGCCAGCAGGGCCGCCGGGACGGTGAACACCGGGGAGCTGTTTTTT
CDR3aa: CASRAAGTVNTGELFF

abundance: many
d_gene: NA
v_gene: TRBV7-2
j_gene: TRBJ1-6
CDR3nt: TGTGCCAGCAGCTGGGGTACAAATAATTCACCCCTCCACTTT
CDR3aa: CASSWGTNNSPLHF

abundance: NA
d_gene: NA
v_gene: TRBV7-9
j_gene: TRBJ2-3
CDR3nt: TGTGCCAGCTTAAGCTCCAAGAGCACAGATACGCAGTATTTT
CDR3aa: CASLSSKSTDTQYF